This T cell receptor beta chain was sequenced for a study of blood T cell repertoires in COVID-19. The table came from immunoSEQ multiplex PCR; TCRdb's copy has only in-frame clones and leaves some out. The sample records fewer than 75,000 clones, around three quarters being singletons. The sequence derives from a man aged 55 to 70 with acute or convalescent COVID-19. The sample comprised peripheral blood.

DNA of the CDR3: TGTGCCAGTAGTATCGGGAGCTCTGGAAACACCATATATTTT. Protein product: CASSIGSSGNTIYF. The V call is TRBV19, the J call TRBJ1-3; D not certain. The CDR3 has 14 residues. Germline V lookup: CDR1 LNHDA, CDR2 SQIVND (reference sequence). V lost 3 bases, J lost 0 bases, and 6 bases lay in between.